The rows below give T cell receptor beta chains drawn from one sample of a study of cytomegalovirus exposure and HLA in healthy donors. Using immunoSEQ multiplex PCR, the repertoire was profiled, and TCRdb retains in-frame clones only, with some absent. Here the sample spans fewer than 120,000 clones, approximately 90% being singletons. Sequenced: PBMCs. These receptors all stem from a woman between 18 and 29 years old in good health and CMV-seronegative. CDR3s include the opening cysteine and the closing phenylalanine or tryptophan. The D gene is left open where the match is weak. Size values are once, few and many counts, or a class for expanded clones, and some rows have none.

.	TRBV6-1	few	TRBJ2-7	CASSERGPGYEQYF	TGTGCCAGCAGTGAAAGAGGGCCGGGCTACGAGCAGTACTTC
TRBD2	TRBV6-5	.	TRBJ2-7	CASSRSGSTYEQYF	TGTGCCAGCAGTCGTAGCGGGAGCACTTACGAGCAGTACTTC
.	TRBV5-1	.	TRBJ2-7	CASCLEVRYEQYF	TGCGCCAGCTGTCTCGAGGTCCGCTACGAGCAGTACTTC
TRBD1	TRBV28	.	TRBJ2-7	CASRPTGGSYEQYF	TGTGCCAGCAGGCCGACAGGGGGCTCCTACGAGCAGTACTTC
.	TRBV15	.	TRBJ2-5	CATSRDGAIQETQYF	TGTGCCACCAGCAGAGATGGAGCGATACAAGAGACCCAGTACTTC
TRBD1	TRBV19	.	TRBJ1-2	CASSIVQGAQDYGYTF	TGTGCCAGTAGTATAGTTCAGGGGGCGCAAGACTATGGCTACACCTTC
TRBD2	TRBV11-2	.	TRBJ2-1	CASSLGRGAGSYNEQFF	TGTGCCAGCAGCTTAGGGCGGGGGGCTGGCTCCTACAATGAGCAGTTCTTC
TRBD1	TRBV11-2	.	TRBJ2-1	CASSWTGNEQFF	TGTGCCAGCAGCTGGACAGGGAATGAGCAGTTCTTC
TRBD1	TRBV30	.	TRBJ2-7	CAWSGGQIYEQYF	TGTGCCTGGAGTGGGGGACAGATCTACGAGCAGTACTTC
.	TRBV7-9	.	TRBJ2-7	CASSPRADRPYEQYF	TGTGCCAGCAGCCCGAGAGCAGACAGACCCTACGAGCAGTACTTC
TRBD2	TRBV28	.	TRBJ2-1	CASSPRWVAGPEQFF	TGTGCCAGCAGTCCCCGTTGGGTAGCGGGGCCCGAGCAGTTCTTC
TRBD2	TRBV27	.	TRBJ2-7	CASSPGLAGGFYEQYF	TGTGCCAGCAGTCCCGGACTAGCGGGAGGGTTCTACGAGCAGTACTTC
TRBD2	TRBV18	.	TRBJ2-7	CASSPPRASGSYEQYF	TGTGCCAGCTCACCACCCAGAGCTAGCGGTTCCTACGAGCAGTACTTC
TRBD2	TRBV23-1	.	TRBJ2-5	CASSQSSGEETQYF	TGCGCCAGCAGTCAATCAAGCGGGGAAGAGACCCAGTACTTC
.	TRBV2	.	TRBJ2-2	CASSDTAGELFF	TGTGCCAGCAGTGATACTGCCGGGGAGCTGTTTTTT
.	TRBV7-9	.	TRBJ2-3	CASSPGENDTQYF	TGTGCCAGCAGCCCCGGGGAAAACGATACGCAGTATTTT
.	TRBV4-1	.	TRBJ1-5	CASSQQIGQLNQPQHF	TGCGCCAGCAGCCAACAAATAGGACAGCTCAATCAGCCCCAGCATTTT
TRBD2	TRBV2	.	TRBJ2-7	CASRGTSVAYEQYF	TGTGCCAGCAGGGGGACTAGCGTTGCCTACGAGCAGTACTTC
.	TRBV19	once	TRBJ1-1	CASRTYGRGTEAFF	TGTGCCAGTAGAACGTATGGTAGGGGGACTGAAGCTTTCTTT
.	TRBV7-3	.	TRBJ2-1	CASSSDSFSHEQFF	TGTGCCAGCAGCTCAGACAGTTTCAGCCATGAGCAGTTCTTC
.	TRBV4-3	.	TRBJ2-1	CASSQSRGEQFF	TGCGCCAGCAGCCAATCGCGAGGGGAGCAGTTCTTC
.	TRBV9	.	TRBJ1-1	CASSPVRGREAFF	TGTGCCAGCAGCCCCGTTAGAGGGAGGGAGGCTTTCTTT
.	TRBV10-2	.	TRBJ1-5	CASSGSRQINQPQHF	TGCGCCAGCAGTGGATCTCGACAGATCAATCAGCCCCAGCATTTT
.	TRBV11-2	once	TRBJ2-7	CASSLDISYEQYF	TGTGCCAGCAGCTTGGACATCTCCTACGAGCAGTACTTC
.	TRBV10-3	.	TRBJ2-1	CAIRQGDYNEQFF	TGTGCCATCAGACAGGGCGACTACAATGAGCAGTTCTTC
.	TRBV19	.	TRBJ2-2	CASSRSKVTGELFF	TGTGCCAGTAGTCGGTCTAAAGTCACCGGGGAGCTGTTTTTT
.	TRBV28	.	TRBJ2-7	CASSRAGEQYF	TGTGCCAGCAGCCGGGCGGGCGAGCAGTACTTC
.	TRBV29-1	few	TRBJ1-1	CSVRENTEAFF	TGCAGCGTTCGGGAGAACACTGAAGCTTTCTTT
.	TRBV4-1	once	TRBJ2-2	CASNRGRGTGELFF	TGCGCCAGCAATCGCGGGCGGGGCACCGGGGAGCTGTTTTTT
.	TRBV27	.	TRBJ1-2	CASTLRAGYGYTF	TGTGCCAGCACCTTGCGGGCGGGTTACGGCTACACCTTC
TRBD1	TRBV6-5	.	TRBJ1-1	CASSQDRGQLEAFF	TGTGCCAGCAGTCAGGACAGGGGGCAACTTGAAGCTTTCTTT
TRBD2	TRBV29-1	.	TRBJ2-5	CSASGSQETQYF	TGCAGCGCTAGCGGGAGTCAAGAGACCCAGTACTTC
TRBD2	TRBV6-4	.	TRBJ2-7	CASSPGTSGHEQYF	TGTGCCAGCAGTCCCGGGACTAGCGGCCACGAGCAGTACTTC
.	TRBV29-1	.	TRBJ1-2	CSVGSGKGYGYTF	TGCAGCGTTGGCTCAGGGAAAGGCTATGGCTACACCTTC
TRBD2	TRBV10-3	.	TRBJ2-2	CAISDPDPGIAGAGKEVGELFF	TGTGCCATCAGTGACCCCGACCCGGGGATAGCGGGAGCTGGTAAGGAGGTCGGGGAGCTGTTTTTT
.	TRBV29-1	.	TRBJ2-7	CSVGTVASYEQYF	TGCAGCGTTGGGACAGTAGCATCCTACGAGCAGTACTTC
TRBD1	TRBV5-1	.	TRBJ2-4	CASSPGTGGDIQYF	TGCGCCAGCAGCCCTGGGACAGGGGGAGACATTCAGTACTTC
.	TRBV4-3	.	TRBJ2-7	CASSQVGEGYEQYF	TGCGCCAGCAGCCAAGTAGGCGAGGGTTACGAGCAGTACTTC
.	TRBV5-4	.	TRBJ2-1	CASSLGVQRSYNEQFF	TGTGCCAGCAGCTTGGGAGTCCAACGCTCCTACAATGAGCAGTTCTTC
.	TRBV7-7	.	TRBJ1-5	CASSLAAGQPQHF	TGTGCTAGCAGCTTAGCGGCGGGTCAGCCCCAGCATTTT
TRBD1	TRBV7-8	.	TRBJ2-7	CASSLEQGHSEQYF	TGTGCCAGCAGCCTAGAACAGGGGCACAGCGAGCAGTACTTC
.	TRBV4-3	.	TRBJ1-2	CASRPGGGEDGYTF	TGCGCCAGCAGGCCCGGGGGGGGCGAAGATGGCTACACCTTC
TRBD1	TRBV6-6	.	TRBJ1-1	CATPGGTGGNTEAFF	TGTGCCACCCCCGGTGGGACAGGGGGGAACACTGAAGCTTTCTTT
.	TRBV7-3	.	TRBJ1-6	CASSSQGNNSPLHF	TGTGCCAGCAGCTCCCAGGGAAATAATTCACCCCTCCACTTT
.	TRBV11-2	once	TRBJ1-5	CASRGADLNQPQHF	TGTGCCAGCAGGGGGGCAGACCTTAATCAGCCCCAGCATTTT
TRBD2	TRBV7-3	.	TRBJ2-3	CASSPNRASGRADTQYF	TGTGCCAGCAGCCCCAACCGGGCTAGCGGGAGAGCAGATACGCAGTATTTT
TRBD1	TRBV5-4	.	TRBJ1-2	CASSLAGGGYTF	TGTGCCAGCAGCTTGGCAGGGGGAGGCTACACCTTC
TRBD1	TRBV6-6	.	TRBJ2-7	CASSVPGQVPYEQYF	TGTGCCAGCAGCGTACCGGGACAGGTGCCCTACGAGCAGTACTTC
.	TRBV4-3	.	TRBJ2-1	CASSQGRPSYNEQFF	TGCGCCAGCAGCCAAGGGAGGCCCTCCTACAATGAGCAGTTCTTC
TRBD2	TRBV7-3	.	TRBJ2-7	CASSLGLHSYEQYF	TGTGCCAGCAGCCTGGGACTACACTCCTACGAGCAGTACTTC